These T cell receptor beta chains were read from a single sample in a study of beta chain features in type 1 diabetes. Assay used: immunoSEQ multiplex PCR; TCRdb lists only in-frame clones, some missing. The top ten hold around 0.026% of the sample, which has hundreds of thousands of clones, 14% seen once. The sequenced sample consisted of naive CD4+ T cells from blood. Receptors were obtained from a woman aged 40-49 years in good health. CDR3s include the opening cysteine and the closing phenylalanine or tryptophan. Each record gives: CDR3 DNA, CDR3 protein, J gene, D gene, clone size, V gene. D genes are given only for firm matches. Size is omitted from some rows. Given values are once, few, many or a class for expanded clones.

DNA: TGTGCCAGCAGCTTAGGGAGACCCGGCGGGAACACTGAAGCTTTCTTT
CDR3: CASSLGRPGGNTEAFF
J: TRBJ1-1
D: .
size: .
V: TRBV7-6

DNA: TGTGCCAGAATAATACAGGTATTCTCCTACGAGCAGTACTTC
CDR3: CARIIQVFSYEQYF
J: TRBJ2-7
D: .
size: .
V: TRBV19

DNA: TGTGCCAGTCGGGGGTTCCGGGACCGCATAGATACGCAGTATTTT
CDR3: CASRGFRDRIDTQYF
J: TRBJ2-3
D: .
size: .
V: TRBV11-2

DNA: TGTGCCAGCAGTGAAGGCCGGAGCAGAAGAGATTCCTATAGCAATCAGCCCCAGCATTTT
CDR3: CASSEGRSRRDSYSNQPQHF
J: TRBJ1-5
D: .
size: few
V: TRBV2

DNA: TGTGCCAGCAGCTTAGGATCGGGGCAGCCCCAGCATTTT
CDR3: CASSLGSGQPQHF
J: TRBJ1-5
D: .
size: few
V: TRBV7-2

DNA: TGTGCCACCAGCCGCGGGACAGGGTACAATCAGCCCCAGCATTTT
CDR3: CATSRGTGYNQPQHF
J: TRBJ1-5
D: TRBD1
size: few
V: TRBV15

DNA: TGTGCCAGCAGCGTAGTTGGGAGCCTCACCGGGGAGCTGTTTTTT
CDR3: CASSVVGSLTGELFF
J: TRBJ2-2
D: .
size: .
V: TRBV9

DNA: TGTGCCAGCAGCAGCACAGGGATTCTAAACACTGAAGCTTTCTTT
CDR3: CASSSTGILNTEAFF
J: TRBJ1-1
D: .
size: .
V: TRBV5-4

DNA: TGTGCCAGCAGCCGGACACCCGGGGGGAACTATGGCTACACCTTC
CDR3: CASSRTPGGNYGYTF
J: TRBJ1-2
D: .
size: .
V: TRBV9

DNA: TGTGCCAGCAGTGATACCAGGGCCGGCGGCTACACCTTC
CDR3: CASSDTRAGGYTF
J: TRBJ1-2
D: .
size: few
V: TRBV2

DNA: TGTGCCAGCAGCTTAGTATGGCCAATGAACACTGAAGCTTTCTTT
CDR3: CASSLVWPMNTEAFF
J: TRBJ1-1
D: .
size: .
V: TRBV11-2

DNA: TGTGCCATCATGGGACAGGGGCGGCAAGAGACCCAGTACTTC
CDR3: CAIMGQGRQETQYF
J: TRBJ2-5
D: TRBD1
size: few
V: TRBV10-3

DNA: TGCAGCGTTGTGGACAATGCTTACGAGCAGTACTTC
CDR3: CSVVDNAYEQYF
J: TRBJ2-7
D: .
size: many
V: TRBV29-1

DNA: TGTGCCAGCGGACAGGGGCAAGAGACCCAGTACTTC
CDR3: CASGQGQETQYF
J: TRBJ2-5
D: TRBD1
size: .
V: TRBV7-9

DNA: TGTGCCATCAGTGACTCGACTAGCGGGGGGGAAGATACGCAGTATTTT
CDR3: CAISDSTSGGEDTQYF
J: TRBJ2-3
D: TRBD2
size: few
V: TRBV10-3

DNA: TGCAGCGCCGTAAGGGGGGGGTCCGGGAATGAGCAGTTCTTC
CDR3: CSAVRGGSGNEQFF
J: TRBJ2-1
D: .
size: .
V: TRBV29-1

DNA: TGTGCCAATGGGGCAGTTAACACCGGGGAGCTGTTTTTT
CDR3: CANGAVNTGELFF
J: TRBJ2-2
D: .
size: .
V: TRBV7-9

DNA: TGTGCCAGCAATATACAGGGGGCCGCCTCCTACGAGCAGTACTTC
CDR3: CASNIQGAASYEQYF
J: TRBJ2-7
D: TRBD1
size: few
V: TRBV2

DNA: TGTGCCAGCAGTCTCGACAGGCGCCTGGCAACTAATGAAAAACTGTTTTTT
CDR3: CASSLDRRLATNEKLFF
J: TRBJ1-4
D: .
size: few
V: TRBV5-8

DNA: TGCGCCAGCAGTCGGGACAGCGGTTTCTCTGGAAACACCATATATTTT
CDR3: CASSRDSGFSGNTIYF
J: TRBJ1-3
D: TRBD1
size: .
V: TRBV5-1

DNA: TGTGCCATCAGGACAGCTGAGGGGGAGAAAGCTTTCTTT
CDR3: CAIRTAEGEKAFF
J: TRBJ1-1
D: .
size: .
V: TRBV10-3

DNA: TGCGCCAGCAGCTCTCAGGGATCCGAAGATACGCAGTATTTT
CDR3: CASSSQGSEDTQYF
J: TRBJ2-3
D: .
size: few
V: TRBV5-1

DNA: TGTGCCAGCAGCGACACAGTAACCGGGGAGCTGTTTTTT
CDR3: CASSDTVTGELFF
J: TRBJ2-2
D: .
size: .
V: TRBV9

DNA: TGTGCCAGCTCACCACCAGGCGGTCGAGGTGAAAAACTGTTTTTT
CDR3: CASSPPGGRGEKLFF
J: TRBJ1-4
D: .
size: few
V: TRBV18

DNA: TGTGCCAGCAGTTCACAGGGGTCATCTGGAAACACCATATATTTT
CDR3: CASSSQGSSGNTIYF
J: TRBJ1-3
D: TRBD1
size: .
V: TRBV11-1

DNA: TGTGCCAGCAAGACAGGGTCGGTCACAGATACGCAGTATTTT
CDR3: CASKTGSVTDTQYF
J: TRBJ2-3
D: TRBD1
size: .
V: TRBV6-6

DNA: TGTGCCAGCAGCGTAAGCCCGGGAACCTACAATGAGCAGTTCTTC
CDR3: CASSVSPGTYNEQFF
J: TRBJ2-1
D: .
size: few
V: TRBV9

DNA: TGTGCCAGCAGCGGGAACCCGGGACAGGGGATCGCAGATACGCAGTATTTT
CDR3: CASSGNPGQGIADTQYF
J: TRBJ2-3
D: TRBD1
size: .
V: TRBV9

DNA: TGTGCCAGCAGTGAGGGGCTACCAAACGGCGAGCAGTACTTC
CDR3: CASSEGLPNGEQYF
J: TRBJ2-7
D: .
size: .
V: TRBV2

DNA: TGCGCCAGCAGCTTGGTTTCCGAGACTAGCGGGGGAGTACGTATCACAGATACGCAGTATTTT
CDR3: CASSLVSETSGGVRITDTQYF
J: TRBJ2-3
D: TRBD2
size: .
V: TRBV5-1